A single sample gave rise to the 29 T cell receptor beta chains below, sequenced in a study of blood T cell repertoires in COVID-19. Method: immunoSEQ multiplex PCR; TCRdb's copy keeps in-frame clones and lacks some. The profile shows about 210,000 clones, roughly 90% of them singletons. Sequencing was done on a sample of PBMCs or T cells enriched from blood (not recorded which). The receptors derive from a woman younger than 35 who had recovered from COVID-19.

The chain links TRBV6-5 to TRBJ1-2, with a weak D call TRBD1 (5 bases). The CDR3 loop spans 15 amino acids. V shed 3 bases and J shed 4 bases, with 15 bases lying between them. Germline V CDR1 and CDR2: MNHEY, SVGAGI. Here the CDR3 DNA reads TGTGCCAGCAGTTATGCGGGGGGGAAAGGCTATGGCTACACCTTC. Amino acids: CASSYAGGKGYGYTF.

This chain joins TRBV27 and TRBJ2-6, with a tentative D call TRBD1 (6 bases). Between the trimmed V and J ends, which lost 3 bases and 2 bases, there was a span of 17 bases. The germline V gene has CDR1 MNHEY and CDR2 SMNVEV (reference sequence). The CDR3 is 18 residues long. CDR3 region: CASSFSTGWATGANVLTF. The CDR3 region has the DNA TGTGCCAGCAGTTTCTCGACAGGCTGGGCGACTGGGGCCAACGTCCTGACTTTC.

V usage is TRBV28 and J usage is TRBJ1-6; D not certain. V was pared by 8 bases and J by 0 bases, with 8 bases between. The germline gives CDR1 MDHEN, CDR2 SYDVKM. The length of the CDR3 is 14 residues. The CDR3 loop is CASRSSSYNSPLHF. CDR3 coding DNA: TGTGCCAGCCGATCCAGCTCCTATAATTCACCCCTCCACTTT.

The V gene is TRBV27, the J gene TRBJ2-7; the D gene is possibly TRBD1 (5 bases). The CDR3 extends over 13 amino acids. The germline CDR1 and CDR2 sequences are MNHEY and SMNVEV (reference sequence). V was pared by 4 bases and J by 1 base, with 8 bases between. CDR3 amino acids: CASSYRISYEQYF. The CDR3 DNA reads TGTGCCAGCAGTTACAGGATTTCCTACGAGCAGTACTTC.

The chain links TRBV9 to TRBJ2-1; 8 nucleotides match TRBD1. With 4 bases clipped from V and 6 bases from J, the junction kept 9 bases outside the gene matches. This CDR3 has 15 amino acids. Looked up from germline, CDR1 is SGDLS and CDR2 is YYNGEE. The CDR3 sequence: CASSPRTGGPNEQFF. The DNA for the CDR3 is TGTGCCAGCAGCCCCCGTACAGGGGGACCCAATGAGCAGTTCTTC.

The chain joins TRBV3-1 (or the pseudogene TRBV3-2) to TRBJ2-7, with 7 bases aligning to TRBD1. V lost 5 bases and J lost 7; bases outside the gene matches: 14. The CDR3 contains 15 residues. CDR1 is LGHDT and CDR2 is YNNKEL in the germline V gene (reference sequence). The CDR3 nucleotides read TGTGCCAGCAGCAATAGATGGACAGGCCGGAAGGAGCAGTACTTC. Amino acid sequence: CASSNRWTGRKEQYF.

The gene calls are TRBV2 and TRBJ1-2, with 7 bases matching TRBD1. Germline V gene sequence: CDR1 SNHLY, CDR2 FYNNEI. Losses at the gene ends were 6 bases for V and 3 bases for J; bases not matched to a gene: 13. CDR3 size: 16 residues. CDR3 loop: CASRGVDRASYYGYTF. The CDR3, as DNA: TGTGCCAGCAGAGGGGTAGACAGGGCTTCTTACTATGGCTACACCTTC.

Written as DNA, the CDR3 is TGCGCCAGCAGCCCACGGGTTTCGTCGACAGGGGGCGGATTGACTGAAGCTTTCTTT. It encodes CASSPRVSSTGGGLTEAFF. This sequence joins TRBV4-1 and TRBJ1-1, with TRBD1 identical over 10 bases. The CDR3 totals 19 residues. Per the germline V gene, CDR1 is MGHRA and CDR2 is YSYEKL. After removal of 4 bases from V and 5 bases from J, the junction contained 19 bases not matched to a gene.

Only one count was recorded for this clone. V is TRBV5-1 and J is TRBJ2-3; D is unclear. The CDR3 consists of 14 residues. Trimming pared 0 bases from V and 2 bases from J, leaving 7 bases between. Germline-derived CDR1 and CDR2 are SGHRS and YFSETQ. CDR3 DNA sequence: TGCGCCAGCAGCTTGGAAGAGCCCACAGATACGCAGTATTTT. The encoded protein is CASSLEEPTDTQYF.

The chain is built from TRBV28 and TRBJ2-7; D perhaps matches TRBD1 (6 bases). V was clipped by 6 bases and J by 0 bases, with 18 bases between them. The length of the CDR3 is 16 residues. The germline V gene has CDR1 MDHEN and CDR2 SYDVKM. CDR3 amino acids: CASSSLTGSSSYEQYF. The CDR3 bases are TGTGCCAGCAGCTCCCTAACAGGGTCAAGCTCCTACGAGCAGTACTTC.

The chain is built from TRBV4-1 and TRBJ2-1; 10 bases agree with TRBD1. Germline-derived CDR1 and CDR2 are MGHRA and YSYEKL. V lost 5 bases, J lost 11 bases, and 15 bases stayed unmatched. The CDR3 sequence is 16 residues long. CDR3 protein: CASSSPGTGVGGKQFF. CDR3 bases: TGCGCCAGCAGCTCTCCCGGGACAGGGGTAGGAGGCAAGCAGTTCTTC.

V gene TRBV7-6 combines with J gene TRBJ2-3, with a tentative D call TRBD1 (5 bases). Per the germline V gene, CDR1 is SGHVS and CDR2 is FNYEAQ. Trimming took 3 bases from V and 0 from J, leaving 16 bases between them. This CDR3 is built from 17 residues. CDR3 coding DNA: TGTGCCAGCAGCTTGGGGCCGTCGGGTTCTAGCACAGATACGCAGTATTTT. Translating it yields CASSLGPSGSSTDTQYF.

V and J are TRBV10-3 and TRBJ1-6; D is ambiguous. CDR3 length: 12 residues. The V end was cut by 2 bases, the J end by 8 bases, with 4 bases between. The germline V gene encodes CDR1 ENHRY and CDR2 SYGVKD. Here the CDR3 reads CAISEADSPLHF. CDR3 nucleotide sequence: TGTGCCATCAGTGAGGCGGATTCACCCCTCCACTTT.

The chain employs TRBV4-1 and TRBJ1-1, with D unresolved. The length of the CDR3 is 14 residues. V lost 4 bases and J 2 bases, leaving 11 bases between the germline ends. Germline V gene sequence: CDR1 MGHRA, CDR2 YSYEKL. CDR3 region: CASSLGPSNTEAFF. DNA for the CDR3: TGCGCCAGCAGCCTGGGCCCGTCTAACACTGAAGCTTTCTTT.

This chain uses TRBV28 with TRBJ1-1, with D uncertain. The V and J ends lost 2 bases and 5 bases respectively, with 15 bases between them. This CDR3 contains 15 residues. Germline CDR1 and CDR2: MDHEN and SYDVKM. The CDR3 protein is CASSLNPRGGTEAFF. CDR3 nucleotides: TGTGCCAGCAGTTTAAATCCCCGGGGAGGGACTGAAGCTTTCTTT.

The J gene is TRBJ1-2, the V gene TRBV19; D is perhaps TRBD1 (5 bases). Germline CDR1 and CDR2: LNHDA and SQIVND (reference sequence). This CDR3 is 13 amino acids long. V lost 6 bases, J lost 5 bases, and 13 bases lay in between. CDR3 DNA sequence: TGTGCCAGTAGCCGCCAAGGGACTTATGGCTACACCTTC. It codes for CASSRQGTYGYTF.

The rearrangement links TRBV28 to TRBJ2-7, with D unclear. Trimming left V 5 bases short and J 2 bases short, with 7 bases between. The CDR3 loop spans 12 amino acids. CDR1 is MDHEN and CDR2 is SYDVKM in the germline V gene. DNA for the CDR3: TGTGCCAGCAGTCCCCGAGCCTACGAGCAGTACTTC. Protein product: CASSPRAYEQYF.

V is TRBV28 and J is TRBJ1-2, with D possibly being TRBD1 (5 bases). Germline CDR1 is MDHEN and CDR2 is SYDVKM. Trimming took 2 bases from V and 2 from J, leaving 12 bases between them. The CDR3 length is 15 residues. CDR3 coding DNA: TGTGCCAGCAGTTTAAGGGGCAGCGGGAACTATGGCTACACCTTC. Protein: CASSLRGSGNYGYTF.

The V call is TRBV3-1 (or the pseudogene TRBV3-2), the J call TRBJ2-5, with a possible D match to TRBD2 (5 bases). The V end was cut by 3 bases, the J end by 5 bases, with 10 bases between. There are 13 residues in the CDR3. Germline V lookup: CDR1 LGHDT, CDR2 YNNKEL (reference sequence). In DNA, the CDR3 is TGTGCCAGCAGCCACGAGGGATGGGAGACCCAGTACTTC. Protein product: CASSHEGWETQYF.

This clone has only one observation. The chain joins TRBV2 to TRBJ2-5, with D maybe TRBD1 (5 bases). The CDR3 covers 16 residues. V gave up 9 bases and J gave up 7 bases, with 27 bases separating them. Germline V gene lookup returns CDR1 SNHLY and CDR2 FYNNEI. CDR3 residues: CASRSGRVERLATQYF. CDR3 in DNA: TGTGCCAGTAGATCCGGCAGGGTGGAACGACTGGCGACCCAGTACTTC.

This chain uses TRBV7-2 with TRBJ2-7, with D perhaps matching TRBD1 (6 bases). The CDR3 consists of 16 residues. Looked up from germline, CDR1 is SGHTA and CDR2 is FQGNSA. Trimming removed 1 base at V and 2 bases at J, with 15 bases between. The CDR3 bases are TGTGCCAGCAGCTTAGGGGGGCAAAACCGAGCCTACGAGCAGTACTTC. This sequence encodes CASSLGGQNRAYEQYF.

This chain uses TRBV7-9 with TRBJ2-5; 12 bases agree with TRBD2. V lost 1 base and J lost 5; bases outside the gene matches: 8. This CDR3 is 17 amino acids long. Germline values: CDR1 SEHNR, CDR2 FQNEAQ (reference sequence). The CDR3 nucleotides are TGTGCCAGCAGCTTAGGACTAGCGGGGGCCCTAATGGAGACCCAGTACTTC. Translating gives CASSLGLAGALMETQYF.

This clone has a single count. V usage is TRBV5-1 and J usage is TRBJ1-2, with TRBD1 matching 12 bases. Germline V lookup: CDR1 SGHRS, CDR2 YFSETQ. Trimming at V came to 0 bases and at J to 7 bases, leaving 4 bases not matched to a gene. The CDR3 totals 15 residues. The DNA of the CDR3 is TGCGCCAGCAGCTTGGAGGGGACAGGGGGCGGTGGCTACACCTTC. Translation gives CASSLEGTGGGGYTF.

The rearrangement uses TRBV20-1 and TRBJ1-2, with 9 positions matching TRBD1. J lost 9 bases, V lost 4 bases, and 12 bases had no gene match. Germline lookup yields CDR1 DFQATT and CDR2 SNEGSKA (reference sequence). The CDR3 consists of 14 residues. Here the CDR3 reads CSAIEDGTGPRYTF. The DNA of the CDR3 is TGCAGTGCTATTGAGGACGGGACAGGGCCTCGCTACACCTTC.

This clone has a single count. The J gene is TRBJ1-2, the V gene TRBV29-1; a possible D gene is TRBD1 (5 bases). V was pared by 4 bases and J by 8 bases, with 17 bases between. Germline CDR1 reads SQVTM; CDR2 reads ANQGSEA. This CDR3 region has 13 residues. This chain's CDR3 is CSVAGTHQQGYTF. The CDR3 nucleotides are TGCAGCGTTGCCGGGACTCACCAGCAGGGCTACACCTTC.

V usage is TRBV29-1 and J usage is TRBJ2-1; tentative D call: TRBD1 (6 bases). The CDR3 covers 13 residues. V was shortened by 5 bases and J by 5 bases, with 13 bases between the two germline ends. Germline CDR1 SQVTM, CDR2 ANQGSEA. The CDR3 coding sequence is TGCAGCGTTTATCCAGGGGCGAACAATGAGCAGTTCTTC. Translated, it gives CSVYPGANNEQFF.

This chain uses TRBV28 with TRBJ1-1, with a weak D call TRBD1 (6 bases). This CDR3 is built from 15 residues. V was pared by 9 bases and J by 4 bases, with 21 bases between. Germline-derived CDR1 and CDR2 are MDHEN and SYDVKM. The CDR3 here is CASRNPGAWGTEAFF. Here the CDR3 DNA reads TGTGCCAGTCGTAATCCAGGGGCATGGGGCACTGAAGCTTTCTTT. Together with reference TRBV28 and TRBJ1-1, the CDR3 gives the full variable domain: DVKVTQSSRYLVKRTGEKVFLECVQDMDHENMFWYRQDPGLGLRLIYFSYDVKMKEKGDIPEGYSVSREKKERFSLILESASTNQTSMYLCASRNPGAWGTEAFFGQGTRLTVV.

This clone has only one observation. The V gene is TRBV27, the J gene TRBJ1-4; possibly TRBD1 for D (6 bases). V lost 5 bases, J lost 1 base, and 14 bases lay in between. CDR3 length equals 16 residues. Germline assignment: CDR1 MNHEY and CDR2 SMNVEV (reference sequence). This CDR3 reads CASSPRWGQTNEKLFF. CDR3 in DNA: TGTGCCAGCAGTCCGCGATGGGGGCAAACTAATGAAAAACTGTTTTTT. Full variable domain (rest looked up from reference TRBV27 and TRBJ1-4): EAQVTQNPRYLITVTGKKLTVTCSQNMNHEYMSWYRQDPGLGLRQIYYSMNVEVTDKGDVPEGYKVSRKEKRNFPLILESPSPNQTSLYFCASSPRWGQTNEKLFFGSGTQLSVL.

DNA of the CDR3: TGTGCCAGCAGCCTGACGTCAGGGGCGAATCCACCCCTCCACTTT. This gives the protein CASSLTSGANPPLHF. The rearrangement joins TRBV5-6 to TRBJ1-6; the D gene is possibly TRBD1 (6 bases). CDR3 length: 15 residues. V lost 4 bases and J 11 bases, leaving 19 bases between the germline ends. Looked up from germline, CDR1 is SGHDT and CDR2 is YYEEEE. The full variable domain, its missing parts supplied by reference TRBV5-6 and TRBJ1-6, is DAGVTQSPTHLIKTRGQQVTLRCSPKSGHDTVSWYQQALGQGPQFIFQYYEEEERQRGNFPDRFSGHQFPNYSSELNVNALLLGDSALYLCASSLTSGANPPLHFGNGTRLTVT.